The source of this TCR beta chain is a study of human T cells and chemical hapten exposure. Germline V gives CDR1 MGHRA, CDR2 YSYEKL. This CDR3 contains 15 residues. With 2 bases removed from V and 1 base from J, the gap between germline ends came to 12 bases. This clonotype was found many times. What it recognizes is unknown. Study-level results: The formation of large CDR3 similarity clusters by expanded TCRs significantly exceeded that of controls.

TCRdb ran MiXCR on the RACE reads and lists one entry per CDR3 protein. The top ten hold around 3% of the sample, which has approximately 95,000 distinct CDR3 sequences, approximately 10% seen once. The time point denotes: patch test 2, 6 weeks after DPC sensitization. The treatment denotes: therapeutic diphenylcyclopropenone sensitization with weekly scalp DPC. The clonotype originates from a woman in her thirties or forties with alopecia areata. Some clones in this sample may be carry-over from other donors' samples. This sequence joins TRBV4-1 and TRBJ2-7, with a weak D call TRBD1 (5 bases). This specimen was whole blood, taken in connection with sensitization to the hapten diphenylcyclopropenone (DPC). The CDR3 is CASSQYAGRSYEQYF. As DNA, the CDR3 is TGCGCCAGCAGCCAATATGCAGGGCGGTCCTACGAGCAGTACTTC.